The 18 T cell receptor beta chains below all came from one sample that was sequenced in a study of blood T cell repertoires in COVID-19. Produced via immunoSEQ multiplex PCR; TCRdb's table is partial and in-frame only. The sample holds 150,000 to 200,000 clones, 80% to 90% seen once. Sequencing was done on a sample of peripheral blood. These receptors were collected from a woman in her seventies with COVID-19, enrolled during active disease.

The chain is built from TRBV6-6 and TRBJ1-5, with TRBD1 matching 8 bases. The V gene end was trimmed by 5 bases and the J gene end by 5 bases; junction bases not matched to a gene: 11. CDR1 is MNHNY, CDR2 SVGAGI, per germline (reference sequence). The CDR3 spans 16 residues. In DNA, the CDR3 is TGTGCCAGCAGTCGACGGACAGGGAGAGGAGATCAGCCCCAGCATTTT. The encoded protein is CASSRRTGRGDQPQHF.

The J gene is TRBJ2-1, the V gene TRBV6-4; D is undetermined. Trimming removed 4 bases at V and 11 bases at J, with 6 bases between. Germline CDR1 reads MRHNA; CDR2 reads SNTAGT. The length of the CDR3 is 10 residues. CDR3: CASSGAQQFF. Here the CDR3 DNA reads TGTGCCAGCAGTGGGGCACAGCAGTTCTTC.

The chain combines TRBV29-1 with TRBJ1-2; no reliable D call. The V end lost 3 bases, the J end lost 8 bases, and 7 bases lay between the germline ends. The CDR3 contains 10 residues. CDR1 is SQVTM, CDR2 ANQGSEA, per germline. Here the CDR3 DNA reads TGCAGCGTTGATGGGAGCGGCTACACCTTC. Translated, it gives CSVDGSGYTF. The full variable domain, completed using reference TRBV29-1 and TRBJ1-2, is SAVISQKPSRDICQRGTSLTIQCQVDSQVTMMFWYRQQPGQSLTLIATANQGSEATYESGFVIDKFPISRPNLTFSTLTVSNMSPEDSSIYLCSVDGSGYTFGSGTRLTVV.

The rearrangement joins TRBV27 to TRBJ2-1; D perhaps matches TRBD2 (6 bases). The CDR3 is 17 amino acids. V was cut by 3 bases and J by 1 base, with 16 bases left in between. The germline V gene has CDR1 MNHEY and CDR2 SMNVEV (reference sequence). CDR3 loop: CASSFMGRTLSYNEQFF. DNA for the CDR3: TGTGCCAGCAGTTTTATGGGGAGGACGTTATCCTACAATGAGCAGTTCTTC.

The chain carries TRBV7-2 and TRBJ1-4; D is ambiguous. Germline V gene sequence: CDR1 SGHTA, CDR2 FQGNSA. This CDR3 region has 13 residues. Trimming removed 5 bases from V and 3 bases from J, with 7 bases in between. CDR3 in amino acids: CASSPGSNEKLFF. In nucleotides, the CDR3 is TGTGCCAGCAGCCCAGGTTCTAATGAAAAACTGTTTTTT.

The chain uses TRBV7-8 and TRBJ2-3; TRBD2 agrees at 7 bases. CDR3 length: 15 residues. V shed 6 bases, J shed 3 bases, and the junction held 9 bases outside the gene matches. The germline V gene encodes CDR1 SGHVS and CDR2 FQNEAQ. CDR3 protein: CASRQPGGRTDTQYF. Here the CDR3 DNA reads TGTGCCAGCAGACAACCGGGGGGAAGGACAGATACGCAGTATTTT.

The V and J genes are TRBV7-9 and TRBJ1-1; no reliable D call. Germline CDR1 SEHNR, CDR2 FQNEAQ (reference sequence). This CDR3 contains 14 residues. Trimming took 0 bases from V and 0 from J, leaving 5 bases between them. The CDR3 is CASSLAGMNTEAFF. In DNA, the CDR3 is TGTGCCAGCAGCTTAGCGGGCATGAACACTGAAGCTTTCTTT.

V usage is TRBV7-3 and J usage is TRBJ2-5, with 10 bases lining up with TRBD1. Losses at the gene ends were 4 bases for V and 5 bases for J; bases not matched to a gene: 1. The CDR3 has 13 amino acids. Per the germline V gene, CDR1 is SGHTA and CDR2 is FQGTGA. CDR3 loop: CASSWGQGETQYF. Here the CDR3 DNA reads TGTGCCAGCAGCTGGGGACAGGGGGAGACCCAGTACTTC.

V gene TRBV7-9 combines with J gene TRBJ1-5, with a tentative D call TRBD1 (6 bases). This CDR3 is 13 amino acids long. Deletions cut 3 bases from V and 4 bases from J, with 7 bases between. In germline, CDR1 is SEHNR, CDR2 FQNEAQ (reference sequence). The CDR3 nucleotides read TGTGCCAGCAGCTTTGGACAGAATCAGCCCCAGCATTTT. This codes for CASSFGQNQPQHF.

The rearrangement joins TRBV11-3 to TRBJ2-5; D ambiguous. Trimming cost V 2 bases and J 5 bases, with 9 bases left between them. The length of the CDR3 is 13 residues. In germline, CDR1 is SGHNT, CDR2 YENEEA. CDR3 nucleotide sequence: TGTGCCAGCAGCTTACGGTCCTGGGAGACCCAGTACTTC. This codes for CASSLRSWETQYF.

This chain links TRBV19 with TRBJ2-6; TRBD1 might be the D (5 bases). CDR1 is LNHDA, CDR2 SQIVND, per germline (reference sequence). Trimming shortened V by 4 bases and J by 0 bases, and 13 bases separated the two germline ends. The CDR3 extends over 17 amino acids. The CDR3 coding sequence is TGTGCCAGTAGTACCCTGGGGCAACACTCTGGGGCCAACGTCCTGACTTTC. Its translation is CASSTLGQHSGANVLTF.

V gene TRBV4-1 combines with J gene TRBJ2-3; 8 bases are a match to TRBD2. Germline V gives CDR1 MGHRA, CDR2 YSYEKL. The CDR3 runs to 14 residues. The V gene end was trimmed by 0 bases and the J gene end by 6 bases; junction bases not matched to a gene: 2. Here the CDR3 DNA reads TGCGCCAGCAGCCAAGAGCCGGGGGGGGATACGCAGTATTTT. Its protein is CASSQEPGGDTQYF.

This clone was detected once. The J gene is TRBJ2-1, the V gene TRBV3-1 (or the pseudogene TRBV3-2); D unclear. Germline loops: CDR1 LGHDT, CDR2 YNNKEL (reference sequence). The CDR3 is made up of 17 amino acids. Trimming stripped 1 base from V and 4 bases from J, with 17 bases between. The CDR3, as DNA: TGTGCCAGCAGCCAAGCCCTCGGGTCCCTCGGGTACAATGAGCAGTTCTTC. Its protein is CASSQALGSLGYNEQFF.

The chain is built from TRBV3-1 (or the pseudogene TRBV3-2) and TRBJ2-5, with 8 bases matching TRBD2. The junction had 6 bases not matched to a gene; V was cut back by 4 bases and J by 5 bases. Germline V gene sequence: CDR1 LGHDT, CDR2 YNNKEL (reference sequence). The CDR3 totals 14 residues. As DNA, the CDR3 is TGTGCCAGCAGCCCCGAGCGGGGGAAGGAGACCCAGTACTTC. This encodes CASSPERGKETQYF.

The V and J genes are TRBV19 and TRBJ2-5, with TRBD2 matching 12 bases. V lost 5 bases to trimming and J lost 0 bases; unmatched junction nucleotides: 10. Germline assignment: CDR1 LNHDA and CDR2 SQIVND (reference sequence). This CDR3 is built from 18 residues. This chain's CDR3 is CASSERASGRGNQETQYF. CDR3 sequence (DNA): TGTGCCAGTAGTGAAAGGGCTAGCGGGAGGGGAAACCAAGAGACCCAGTACTTC.

This chain connects TRBV2 to TRBJ1-6; D not certain. Germline V lookup: CDR1 SNHLY, CDR2 FYNNEI. The CDR3 runs to 14 residues. Deletions cut 2 bases from V and 6 bases from J, with 8 bases between. CDR3 bases: TGTGCCAGCAGTGAAACGGACTCTAATTCACCCCTCCACTTT. It codes for CASSETDSNSPLHF.

The chain has TRBV7-2 and TRBJ2-1; D not resolved. CDR3 length: 11 residues. Germline-derived CDR1 and CDR2 are SGHTA and FQGNSA. Deletions cut 5 bases from V and 8 bases from J, with 7 bases between. CDR3 sequence reads: CASSERHEQFF. DNA of the CDR3: TGTGCCAGCAGCGAGCGCCATGAGCAGTTCTTC.

CDR3 sequence: CASSEGLGTRYGYTF. The DNA for the CDR3 is TGTGCCAGCAGTGAGGGTTTGGGCACCCGTTATGGCTACACCTTC. This chain connects TRBV6-1 to TRBJ1-2; D is unclear. Germline assignment: CDR1 MNHNS and CDR2 SASEGT. Trimming cost V 3 bases and J 5 bases, with 16 bases left between them. CDR3 length: 15 amino acids.